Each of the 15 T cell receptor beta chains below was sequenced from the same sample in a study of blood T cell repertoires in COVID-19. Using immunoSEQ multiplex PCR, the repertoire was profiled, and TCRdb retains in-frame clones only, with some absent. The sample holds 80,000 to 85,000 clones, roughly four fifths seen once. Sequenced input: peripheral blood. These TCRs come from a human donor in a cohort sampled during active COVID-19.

CDR3 nucleotides: TGTGCCAGCAGCCCCGGGGGAGGGTTTGGCTACACCTTC. It encodes CASSPGGGFGYTF. This chain joins TRBV5-4 and TRBJ1-2; D may be TRBD1 (5 bases). The CDR3 is 13 amino acids. V was clipped by 4 bases and J by 7 bases, with 14 bases between them. Germline V gives CDR1 SGHNT, CDR2 YYREEE (reference sequence).

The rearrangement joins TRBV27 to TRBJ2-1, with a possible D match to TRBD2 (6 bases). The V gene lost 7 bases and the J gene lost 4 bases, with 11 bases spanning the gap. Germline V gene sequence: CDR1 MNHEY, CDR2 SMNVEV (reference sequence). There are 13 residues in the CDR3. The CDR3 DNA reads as TGTGCCAGCACCGGGGGTTCGTACAATGAGCAGTTCTTC. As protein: CASTGGSYNEQFF.

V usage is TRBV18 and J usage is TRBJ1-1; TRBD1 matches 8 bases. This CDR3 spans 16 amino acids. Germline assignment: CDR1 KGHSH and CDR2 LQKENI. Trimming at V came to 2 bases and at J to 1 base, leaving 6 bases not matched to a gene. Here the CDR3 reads CASSPYGQGENTEAFF. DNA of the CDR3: TGTGCCAGCTCACCATACGGACAGGGCGAGAACACTGAAGCTTTCTTT.

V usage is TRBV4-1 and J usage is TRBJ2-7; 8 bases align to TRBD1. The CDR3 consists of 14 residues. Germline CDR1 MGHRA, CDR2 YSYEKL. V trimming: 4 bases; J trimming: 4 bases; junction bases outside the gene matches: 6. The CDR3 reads CASSRGQGKYEQYF. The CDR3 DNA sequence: TGCGCCAGCAGCCGAGGACAGGGTAAATACGAGCAGTACTTC.

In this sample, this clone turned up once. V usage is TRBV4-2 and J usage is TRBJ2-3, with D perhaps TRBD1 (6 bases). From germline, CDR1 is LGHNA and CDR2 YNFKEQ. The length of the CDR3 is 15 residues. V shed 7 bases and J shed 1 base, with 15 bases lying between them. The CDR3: CASTPGEGGTDTQYF. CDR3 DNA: TGTGCCAGCACCCCTGGAGAGGGGGGCACAGATACGCAGTATTTT.

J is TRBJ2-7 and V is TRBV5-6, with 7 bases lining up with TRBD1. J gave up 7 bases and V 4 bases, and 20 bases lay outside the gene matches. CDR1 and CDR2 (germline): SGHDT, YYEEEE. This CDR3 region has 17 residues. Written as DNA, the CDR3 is TGTGCCAGCAGCCCCGGACCGGACAGGAAGGGGCTAGGGGAGCAGTACTTC. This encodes CASSPGPDRKGLGEQYF.

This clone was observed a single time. The CDR3, as DNA: TGTGCCAGCTCACCACCCGTCAGGCTTTCCTACAATGAGCAGTTCTTC. It translates to CASSPPVRLSYNEQFF. The rearrangement uses TRBV18 and TRBJ2-1; no clear D gene. V was pared by 0 bases and J by 1 base, with 10 bases between. From germline, CDR1 is KGHSH and CDR2 LQKENI. This CDR3 is built from 16 residues.

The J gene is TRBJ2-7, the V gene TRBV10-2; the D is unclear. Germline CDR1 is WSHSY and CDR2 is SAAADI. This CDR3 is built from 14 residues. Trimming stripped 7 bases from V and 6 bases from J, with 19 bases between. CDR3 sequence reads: CASTLAGENGEQYF. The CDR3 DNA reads TGCGCCAGCACCCTCGCCGGAGAGAATGGCGAGCAGTACTTC.

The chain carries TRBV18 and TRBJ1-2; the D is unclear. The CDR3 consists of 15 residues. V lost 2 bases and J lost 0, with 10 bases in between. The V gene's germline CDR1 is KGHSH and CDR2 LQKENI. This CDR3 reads CASSPLINTNYGYTF. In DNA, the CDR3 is TGTGCCAGCTCACCATTAATCAACACTAACTATGGCTACACCTTC.

The CDR3 coding sequence is TGTGCCAGCAGCTTGGAGGGACAGGTAGCTAACTATGGCTACACCTTC. Translation gives CASSLEGQVANYGYTF. The chain combines TRBV5-6 with TRBJ1-2, with 8 bases fitting TRBD1. The trim removed 0 bases at V and 0 bases at J, leaving 4 bases unmatched. This CDR3 has 16 residues. Germline values: CDR1 SGHDT, CDR2 YYEEEE.

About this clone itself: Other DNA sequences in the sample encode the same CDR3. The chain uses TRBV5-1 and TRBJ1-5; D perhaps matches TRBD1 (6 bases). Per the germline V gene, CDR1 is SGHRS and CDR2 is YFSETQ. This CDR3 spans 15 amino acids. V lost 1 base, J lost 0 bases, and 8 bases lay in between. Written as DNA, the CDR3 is TGCGCCAGCAGCTTGACAGGGTATAGCAATCAGCCCCAGCATTTT. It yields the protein CASSLTGYSNQPQHF.

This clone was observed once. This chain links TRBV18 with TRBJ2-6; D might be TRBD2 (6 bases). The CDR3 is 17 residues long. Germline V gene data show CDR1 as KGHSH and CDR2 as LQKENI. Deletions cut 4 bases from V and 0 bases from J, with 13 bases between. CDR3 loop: CASSRRASDSGANVLTF. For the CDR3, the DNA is TGTGCCAGCTCACGCAGAGCTAGCGACTCTGGGGCCAACGTCCTGACTTTC.

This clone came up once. CDR3 amino acids: CASSHSAGSSYEQYF. The CDR3 DNA follows: TGTGCCAGCAGCCACTCCGCAGGCTCCTCCTACGAGCAGTACTTC. This chain connects TRBV3-1 (or the pseudogene TRBV3-2) to TRBJ2-7; D gene unclear. CDR3 length equals 15 residues. The V end lost 3 bases, the J end lost 0 bases, and 12 bases lay between the germline ends. Germline V gene sequence: CDR1 LGHDT, CDR2 YNNKEL (reference sequence).

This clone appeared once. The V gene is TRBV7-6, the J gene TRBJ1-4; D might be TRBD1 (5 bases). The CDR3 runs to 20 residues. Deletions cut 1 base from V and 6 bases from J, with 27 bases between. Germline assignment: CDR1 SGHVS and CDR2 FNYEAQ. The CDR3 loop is CASSLVPGLNKRDAYEKLFF. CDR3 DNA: TGTGCCAGCAGCTTAGTACCGGGACTCAACAAAAGGGACGCCTATGAAAAACTGTTTTTT.

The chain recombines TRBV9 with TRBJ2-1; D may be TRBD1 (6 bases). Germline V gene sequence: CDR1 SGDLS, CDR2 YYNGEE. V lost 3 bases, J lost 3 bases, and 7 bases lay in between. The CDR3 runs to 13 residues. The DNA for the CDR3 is TGTGCCAGCAGCGAGGACAGCTACAATGAGCAGTTCTTC. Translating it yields CASSEDSYNEQFF.